The 21 T cell receptor beta chains below come from one sample, sequenced in a study of T cells in Graves' hyperthyroidism and ophthalmopathy. There were TCR beta CDR3 regions amplified from RNA transcripts. Researchers ran a first-round RT-PCR on the TCR CDR3 using the HTBI primer set. TCRdb passed the multiplex PCR reads through MiXCR, listing each CDR3 protein once. Among approximately 400,000 distinct CDR3 sequences listed, 15% to 19% were seen once. The sample was blood. The receptors here all came from a young woman with Graves' hyperthyroidism that later progressed to Graves' ophthalmopathy.

This clonotype was seen ten or more times. The chain links TRBV5-1 to TRBJ2-1; D gene uncertain. This CDR3 spans 15 amino acids. Germline V CDR1 and CDR2: SGHRS, YFSETQ. Trimming cost V 4 bases and J 4 bases, with 15 bases left between them. The CDR3 sequence: CASSMDVGKYNEQFF. Here the CDR3 DNA reads TGCGCCAGCAGCATGGACGTGGGGAAATACAATGAGCAGTTCTTC.

This clonotype was counted at least ten times. The chain is built from TRBV28 and TRBJ1-2; 7 bases match TRBD1. CDR1 and CDR2 (germline): MDHEN, SYDVKM. V dropped 3 bases and J dropped 4; count of bases not matched to a gene: 5. The CDR3 consists of 14 residues. This CDR3 is CASSFRGGTYGYTF. The CDR3 coding sequence is TGTGCCAGCAGTTTTAGAGGGGGCACCTATGGCTACACCTTC.

This clonotype turned up a few times. The chain is built from TRBV5-6 and TRBJ2-5; D may correspond to TRBD1 or TRBD2 (5 bases each). V was clipped by 2 bases and J by 7 bases, with 12 bases between them. The CDR3 sequence is 13 residues long. Looked up from germline, CDR1 is SGHDT and CDR2 is YYEEEE. DNA of the CDR3: TGTGCCAGCAGCTTTCGAGGGGATTGGACCCAGTACTTC. This codes for CASSFRGDWTQYF.

This clonotype has at least ten counts. This rearrangement joins TRBV6-8 to TRBJ2-5; 11 nucleotides match TRBD2. Germline-derived CDR1 and CDR2 are MNHGY and SAAAGT. Trimming at V came to 5 bases and at J to 5 bases, leaving 16 bases not matched to a gene. The CDR3 spans 18 residues. The CDR3 DNA reads as TGTGCCAGCAGTAGAACCGGGACTAGCGGAACAAAGGGGGAGACCCAGTACTTC. Translation gives CASSRTGTSGTKGETQYF.

The genes are TRBV7-2 and TRBJ2-3; 8 nucleotides line up with TRBD1. From germline, CDR1 is SGHTA and CDR2 FQGNSA. V dropped 3 bases and J dropped 0; count of bases not matched to a gene: 2. The CDR3 loop spans 15 amino acids. CDR3 DNA sequence: TGTGCCAGCAGCTTCCAGGGGGCAAGCACAGATACGCAGTATTTT. Protein: CASSFQGASTDTQYF.

The chain recombines TRBV5-1 with TRBJ2-5; D gene unclear. The germline gives CDR1 SGHRS, CDR2 YFSETQ. Trimming took off 1 base at V and 0 bases at J, with 10 bases between the two ends. CDR3 length equals 15 residues. The CDR3 spells CASSLTRGDQETQYF. As DNA, the CDR3 is TGCGCCAGCAGCTTGACGCGTGGGGACCAAGAGACCCAGTACTTC.

This clonotype was found many times. CDR3 sequence: CSARDAGTGGYEQYF. CDR3 sequence (DNA): TGCAGTGCTAGAGATGCCGGGACAGGGGGCTACGAGCAGTACTTC. The J gene is TRBJ2-7, the V gene TRBV20-1; 11 bases are shared with TRBD1. V gave up 0 bases and J gave up 3 bases; unmatched junction bases: 4. The length of the CDR3 is 15 residues. The germline CDR1 and CDR2 sequences are DFQATT and SNEGSKA (reference sequence).

Ten or more counts support this clonotype. The rearrangement joins TRBV6-5 to TRBJ2-7; 9 bases match TRBD1. The germline V gene encodes CDR1 MNHEY and CDR2 SVGAGI. The V gene end was trimmed by 2 bases and the J gene end by 3 bases; junction bases not matched to a gene: 2. The CDR3 consists of 14 residues. The CDR3 sequence is CASSYRQGGYEQYF. Written as DNA, the CDR3 is TGTGCCAGCAGTTACCGACAGGGGGGCTACGAGCAGTACTTC.

The rearrangement uses TRBV9 and TRBJ2-3; 9 bases align to TRBD2. With V trimmed by 3 bases and J by 2 bases, 7 bases remained unmatched. CDR3 length: 16 amino acids. Germline V gene sequence: CDR1 SGDLS, CDR2 YYNGEE. The CDR3 coding sequence is TGTGCCAGCAGCGCGACTAGCGGATCTCCCACAGATACGCAGTATTTT. This gives the protein CASSATSGSPTDTQYF.

This clonotype was seen more than once but under ten times. The CDR3 sequence: CASSPFGLAEGGTGELFF. In DNA form, the CDR3 reads TGTGCCAGCAGCCCCTTTGGACTAGCGGAGGGGGGCACCGGGGAGCTGTTTTTT. The gene calls are TRBV7-6 and TRBJ2-2, with TRBD2 identical over 10 bases. Germline-derived CDR1 and CDR2 are SGHVS and FNYEAQ. The CDR3 sequence is 18 residues long. V shed 5 bases, J shed 4 bases, and the junction held 13 bases outside the gene matches. The full variable domain, completed using reference TRBV7-6 and TRBJ2-2, is GAGVSQSPRYKVTKRGQDVALRCDPISGHVSLYWYRQALGQGPEFLTYFNYEAQQDKSGLPNDRFSAERPEGSISTLTIQRTEQRDSAMYRCASSPFGLAEGGTGELFFGEGSRLTVL.

This clonotype has a count of ten or more. The chain couples TRBV5-1 to TRBJ2-1; D is unclear. The CDR3 contains 12 residues. Trimming cost V 0 bases and J 10 bases, with 8 bases left between them. The germline V gene has CDR1 SGHRS and CDR2 YFSETQ. CDR3 protein: CASSLGTREQFF. The DNA for the CDR3 is TGCGCCAGCAGCTTGGGTACGCGGGAGCAGTTCTTC. Full variable domain (missing parts from reference TRBV5-1 and TRBJ2-1): KAGVTQTPRYLIKTRGQQVTLSCSPISGHRSVSWYQQTPGQGLQFLFEYFSETQRNKGNFPGRFSGRQFSNSRSEMNVSTLELGDSALYLCASSLGTREQFFGPGTRLTVL.

This chain connects TRBV5-8 to TRBJ2-7, with D perhaps given as TRBD1 or TRBD2 (5 bases each). Germline V lookup: CDR1 SGHTS, CDR2 YDEGEE. The CDR3 totals 14 residues. Trimming took 4 bases from V and 4 from J, leaving 15 bases between them. The CDR3 nucleotides read TGTGCCAGCAGCCCTTCCGGGACCCCTTACGAGCAGTACTTC. It specifies CASSPSGTPYEQYF.

This clonotype was observed many times. This chain uses TRBV5-1 with TRBJ2-1, with TRBD1 identical over 7 bases. The CDR3 has 17 amino acids. The junction had 13 bases not matched to a gene; V was cut back by 1 base and J by 6 bases. CDR1 and CDR2 from the germline V gene are SGHRS and YFSETQ. This CDR3 reads CASSLNFDREGPNEQFF. For the CDR3, the DNA is TGCGCCAGCAGCTTGAATTTTGACAGGGAAGGCCCCAATGAGCAGTTCTTC.

This clonotype was recorded many times. V and J are TRBV6-2 or TRBV6-3 and TRBJ1-2; no definite D call. Between the trimmed V and J ends, which lost 3 bases and 2 bases, there was a span of 16 bases. Germline V gene sequence: CDR1 MNHEY, CDR2 SVGEGT. This CDR3 contains 16 residues. CDR3 region: CASSYADATINYGYTF. In DNA, the CDR3 is TGTGCCAGCAGTTATGCGGACGCTACTATAAACTATGGCTACACCTTC.

This clonotype was observed many times. The chain joins TRBV28 to TRBJ2-1, with 10 bases fitting TRBD2. The germline gives CDR1 MDHEN, CDR2 SYDVKM. The CDR3 consists of 17 residues. V gave up 4 bases and J gave up 0 bases; unmatched junction bases: 6. This CDR3 is CASSCSSGRSSYNEQFF. In nucleotides, the CDR3 is TGTGCCAGCAGTTGTTCTAGCGGGAGAAGCTCCTACAATGAGCAGTTCTTC.

This clonotype occurred many times. The chain carries TRBV5-8 and TRBJ1-1; D is undetermined. The CDR3 length is 15 residues. Trimming took 0 bases from V and 0 from J, leaving 9 bases between them. CDR1 is SGHTS, CDR2 YDEGEE, per germline. For the CDR3, the DNA is TGTGCCAGCAGCTTGGAACAAGTCATGAACACTGAAGCTTTCTTT. Protein: CASSLEQVMNTEAFF.

This clonotype was counted a few times. V usage is TRBV27 and J usage is TRBJ2-3; 7 bases match TRBD2. V lost 5 bases to trimming and J lost 2 bases; unmatched junction nucleotides: 10. CDR1 is MNHEY and CDR2 is SMNVEV in the germline V gene (reference sequence). The CDR3 has 16 residues. CDR3 residues: CASSLLAELNTDTQYF. As DNA, the CDR3 is TGTGCCAGCAGTCTCCTAGCGGAACTAAACACAGATACGCAGTATTTT.

There are a few counts of this clonotype. V and J are TRBV7-9 and TRBJ2-7; 12 nucleotides agree with TRBD2. J was trimmed by 0 bases and V by 5 bases; bases with no gene match: 17. Germline V gene lookup returns CDR1 SEHNR and CDR2 FQNEAQ (reference sequence). The length of the CDR3 is 20 residues. CDR3 coding DNA: TGTGCCAGCAGCCGTGTCGCCGGACTAGCGGGGATCCTTTTCTCCTACGAGCAGTACTTC. Residues: CASSRVAGLAGILFSYEQYF.

This clonotype was seen repeatedly, ten times or more. The rearrangement joins TRBV7-2 to TRBJ2-1; D is uncertain. CDR3 length equals 13 residues. V shed 6 bases and J shed 6 bases, with 12 bases lying between them. CDR1 SGHTA and CDR2 FQGNSA come from the germline V gene. Here the CDR3 reads CASRAFLSNEQFF. CDR3 coding DNA: TGTGCCAGCAGAGCCTTCCTAAGCAATGAGCAGTTCTTC. The full variable domain, its missing parts supplied by reference TRBV7-2 and TRBJ2-1, is GAGVSQSPSNKVTEKGKDVELRCDPISGHTALYWYRQSLGQGLEFLIYFQGNSAPDKSGLPSDRFSAERTGGSVSTLTIQRTQQEDSAVYLCASRAFLSNEQFFGPGTRLTVL.

This clonotype appeared a few times. The chain uses TRBV4-2 and TRBJ1-2; 8 nucleotides agree with TRBD1. After removal of 4 bases from V and 7 bases from J, the junction contained 5 bases not matched to a gene. The CDR3 consists of 13 residues. CDR1 and CDR2 (germline): LGHNA, YNFKEQ. The CDR3 sequence: CASSPDRGRGYTF. The CDR3 nucleotides read TGTGCCAGCAGCCCCGACAGGGGACGTGGCTACACCTTC.

There are many counts of this clonotype. The chain uses TRBV27 and TRBJ2-7, with 9 bases identical to TRBD1. The germline V gene has CDR1 MNHEY and CDR2 SMNVEV (reference sequence). The CDR3 has 14 residues. J gave up 4 bases and V 5 bases, and 6 bases lay outside the gene matches. CDR3 coding DNA: TGTGCCAGCAGTCCCGGGACAGGGCATTACGAGCAGTACTTC. Its protein is CASSPGTGHYEQYF.